The 22 T cell receptor beta chains in this list originate from one sample, sequenced in a study of cytomegalovirus exposure and HLA in healthy donors. Some clones are missing from TCRdb's copy, which holds only in-frame ones; the method was immunoSEQ multiplex PCR. This sample has over 130,000 clones, with more than 85% found just once. Sequencing was done on a sample of PBMCs. The receptors originated from a man between 18 and 29 years old in good health and CMV-seropositive.

This sequence joins TRBV6-1 and TRBJ2-5; 8 nucleotides align to TRBD2. The CDR3 is made up of 16 amino acids. V shed 2 bases, J shed 0 bases, and the junction held 5 bases outside the gene matches. Germline CDR1 is MNHNS and CDR2 is SASEGT. CDR3 protein: CASSEQGGGYQETQYF. CDR3 bases: TGTGCCAGCAGTGAACAGGGCGGGGGGTACCAAGAGACCCAGTACTTC.

The rearrangement joins TRBV7-6 to TRBJ2-7; tentative D call: TRBD1 (5 bases). Germline CDR1 SGHVS, CDR2 FNYEAQ. There are 16 residues in the CDR3. V was cut by 2 bases and J by 2 bases, with 16 bases left in between. CDR3 residues: CASSLRGREVTYEQYF. Here the CDR3 DNA reads TGTGCCAGCAGCTTAAGGGGTAGGGAAGTCACCTACGAGCAGTACTTC.

This chain joins TRBV2 and TRBJ1-2, with 7 bases aligning to TRBD1. The trim removed 5 bases at V and 0 bases at J, leaving 3 bases unmatched. This CDR3 spans 14 amino acids. CDR1 SNHLY and CDR2 FYNNEI come from the germline V gene. CDR3 sequence (DNA): TGTGCCAGCAGTTTCGACAGGGCTAACTATGGCTACACCTTC. Amino acid sequence: CASSFDRANYGYTF.

The DNA of the CDR3 is TGTGCCAGCAGCTTGACGGGAGGTCGAATAGATACGCAGTATTTT. Protein: CASSLTGGRIDTQYF. The chain couples TRBV7-3 to TRBJ2-3; the match to TRBD2 covers 7 bases. Germline V gene data show CDR1 as SGHTA and CDR2 as FQGTGA. V was pared by 3 bases and J by 5 bases, with 8 bases of the junction left unmatched. This CDR3 is built from 15 residues.

The genes are TRBV19 and TRBJ1-4; possibly TRBD1 for D (5 bases). This CDR3 contains 15 residues. The germline V gene has CDR1 LNHDA and CDR2 SQIVND (reference sequence). V was clipped by 7 bases and J by 8 bases, with 20 bases between them. CDR3 nucleotides: TGTGCCAGTACCACCGGGGGGATTACGGGCGAAAAACTGTTTTTT. It yields the protein CASTTGGITGEKLFF.

The rearrangement uses TRBV7-2 and TRBJ1-1, with D unclear. This CDR3 comprises 11 residues. Germline V gene sequence: CDR1 SGHTA, CDR2 FQGNSA. The V gene lost 2 bases and the J gene lost 8 bases, with 6 bases spanning the gap. CDR3 region: CASSLRSEAFF. As DNA, the CDR3 is TGTGCCAGCAGCTTACGGTCAGAAGCTTTCTTT.

The V call is TRBV18, the J call TRBJ2-2; maybe TRBD1 (6 bases). Looked up from germline, CDR1 is KGHSH and CDR2 is LQKENI. V gave up 6 bases and J gave up 5 bases, with 13 bases separating them. CDR3 length equals 14 residues. CDR3: CASSEQGWTGELFF. The DNA for the CDR3 is TGTGCCAGCTCCGAACAGGGTTGGACCGGGGAGCTGTTTTTT.

The V and J genes are TRBV27 and TRBJ2-7; the D gene is possibly TRBD2 (6 bases). Germline CDR1 and CDR2: MNHEY and SMNVEV (reference sequence). V dropped 3 bases and J dropped 4 bases, with 13 bases sitting between them. This CDR3 is 14 amino acids long. The CDR3 DNA reads as TGTGCCAGCAGTTTGTGGGCGGGGAGGTACGAGCAGTACTTC. It encodes CASSLWAGRYEQYF.

V and J are TRBV7-2 and TRBJ1-2; D might be TRBD1 (6 bases). CDR3 size: 14 residues. The V and J ends lost 1 base and 8 bases respectively, with 14 bases between them. Germline values: CDR1 SGHTA, CDR2 FQGNSA. In DNA, the CDR3 is TGTGCCAGCAGCTTAGATGCGGGGGCGCGAGGCTACACCTTC. Its protein is CASSLDAGARGYTF.

The chain is built from TRBV2 and TRBJ2-3, with 12 bases matching TRBD2. The J segment lost 2 bases and the V segment lost 6 bases, leaving 6 bases of the junction unmatched. This CDR3 region has 16 residues. Per germline, CDR1 SNHLY and CDR2 FYNNEI. The CDR3 DNA reads as TGTGCCAGCAGGGAACGACTAGCGGGAGACACAGATACGCAGTATTTT. Translated: CASRERLAGDTDTQYF. The full variable domain, in which reference TRBV2 and TRBJ2-3 provide the parts outside the CDR3, is EPEVTQTPSHQVTQMGQEVILRCVPISNHLYFYWYRQILGQKVEFLVSFYNNEISEKSEIFDDQFSVERPDGSNFTLKIRSTKLEDSAMYFCASRERLAGDTDTQYFGPGTRLTVL.

The chain combines TRBV15 with TRBJ2-1, with TRBD2 matching 10 bases. The germline CDR1 and CDR2 sequences are LNHNV and YYDKDF (reference sequence). The J segment lost 7 bases and the V segment lost 6 bases, leaving 3 bases of the junction unmatched. CDR3 length equals 13 residues. The CDR3 loop is CATRGTSENEQFF. In DNA, the CDR3 is TGTGCCACCAGGGGGACTAGCGAAAATGAGCAGTTCTTC.

The genes are TRBV21-1 and TRBJ2-5; the D segment call TRBD2 is taken from the table without a DNA check. TRBV21-1 is a listed pseudogene. The CDR3 has 16 amino acids. The CDR3 nucleotides are TGTGCCAGCAGCAAAACCCCCTACGGTGCACAAGAGACCCAGTACTTC. As protein: CASSKTPYGAQETQYF.

J is TRBJ2-3 and V is TRBV7-8; a possible D gene is TRBD2 (6 bases). The CDR3 extends over 15 amino acids. CDR1 is SGHVS, CDR2 FQNEAQ, per germline. V lost 5 bases to trimming and J lost 3 bases, with 15 bases between them. Here the CDR3 DNA reads TGTGCCAGCAGCCTACACCTAGCGAGGACAGATACGCAGTATTTT. It yields the protein CASSLHLARTDTQYF.

The chain couples TRBV10-3 to TRBJ2-5; TRBD2 agrees at 11 bases. The germline V gene encodes CDR1 ENHRY and CDR2 SYGVKD. CDR3 length equals 13 residues. V shed 10 bases, J shed 4 bases, and the junction held 5 bases outside the gene matches. The CDR3 loop reads CATGTSGPETQYF. The DNA of the CDR3 is TGTGCCACCGGGACTAGCGGACCAGAGACCCAGTACTTC.

The rearrangement joins TRBV11-3 to TRBJ2-7; 8 nucleotides match TRBD1. Germline values: CDR1 SGHNT, CDR2 YENEEA. Trimming at V came to 4 bases and at J to 5 bases, leaving 4 bases not matched to a gene. This CDR3 has 13 residues. CDR3: CASSSDRGDEQYF. Written as DNA, the CDR3 is TGTGCCAGCAGCTCCGACAGGGGAGACGAGCAGTACTTC.

This clone has only a few counts. The chain combines TRBV6-9 with TRBJ2-2, with 10 bases lining up with TRBD1. Looked up from germline, CDR1 is MNHGY and CDR2 is SVAAGI. With 4 bases clipped from V and 3 bases from J, the junction kept 2 bases outside the gene matches. The CDR3 sequence is 15 residues long. The CDR3 DNA sequence: TGTGCCAGCAGTTCCGGGACAGGGGACACCGGGGAGCTGTTTTTT. It translates to CASSSGTGDTGELFF.

The chain combines TRBV2 with TRBJ2-2; tentatively, D is TRBD2 (5 bases). The germline CDR1 and CDR2 sequences are SNHLY and FYNNEI. Trimming cost V 5 bases and J 0 bases, with 10 bases left between them. The CDR3 runs to 15 residues. The CDR3 sequence is CASSFTEANTGELFF. The CDR3 nucleotides read TGTGCCAGCAGTTTTACGGAGGCGAACACCGGGGAGCTGTTTTTT.

CDR3 region: CASSEGRGRGGTEAFF. In DNA form, the CDR3 reads TGTGCCAGCAGTGAAGGGCGGGGGCGAGGGGGTACTGAAGCTTTCTTT. This sequence joins TRBV6-1 and TRBJ1-1, with D perhaps matching TRBD1 (6 bases). V dropped 1 base and J dropped 5 bases, with 17 bases sitting between them. There are 16 residues in the CDR3. Germline V lookup: CDR1 MNHNS, CDR2 SASEGT.

The V and J genes are TRBV27 and TRBJ2-7, with D unresolved. The length of the CDR3 is 13 residues. V lost 3 bases and J 2 bases, leaving 8 bases between the germline ends. CDR1 is MNHEY, CDR2 SMNVEV, per germline (reference sequence). This chain's CDR3 is CASSFSPPYEQYF. Written as DNA, the CDR3 is TGTGCCAGCAGTTTTAGTCCCCCCTACGAGCAGTACTTC.

Here the CDR3 reads CASSDISTGDLEAFF. In DNA form, the CDR3 reads TGTGCCAGCAGTGATATATCGACAGGGGACCTCGAAGCTTTCTTT. This sequence joins TRBV6-1 and TRBJ1-1, with 8 bases that match TRBD1. Germline V CDR1 and CDR2: MNHNS, SASEGT. This CDR3 is built from 15 residues. V was clipped by 3 bases and J by 8 bases; unmatched bases: 11.

The table lists this clone with a count of one. The CDR3 protein is CASSSRGAVKNTQYF. In DNA, the CDR3 is TGTGCCAGCAGCTCCAGGGGGGCAGTAAAGAATACCCAGTACTTC. This rearrangement joins TRBV5-4 to TRBJ2-5; a weak D match, TRBD1 (7 bases). Trimming cost V 3 bases and J 8 bases, with 20 bases left between them. The CDR3 sequence is 15 residues long. Germline loops: CDR1 SGHNT, CDR2 YYREEE (reference sequence).

The chain couples TRBV2 to TRBJ2-1; D possibly corresponds to TRBD1 (6 bases). This CDR3 has 15 amino acids. V was pared by 5 bases and J by 3 bases, with 14 bases between. Looked up from germline, CDR1 is SNHLY and CDR2 is FYNNEI. CDR3 nucleotides: TGTGCCAGCAGTCAAGATATGACAGGCTACAATGAGCAGTTCTTC. Protein product: CASSQDMTGYNEQFF.